These 32 T cell receptor beta chains share one sample of origin, sequenced in a study of T cells in Graves' hyperthyroidism and ophthalmopathy. TCR beta CDR3 regions were amplified from RNA transcripts. A first-round RT-PCR of the TCR CDR3 used the HTBI primer set. TCRdb itself ran the multiplex PCR reads through MiXCR, one entry per CDR3 protein. Of 130,000 or so distinct CDR3 sequences in the sample, more than 20% were seen once. The sequencing input was blood. The receptors here all came from a woman between 45 and 60 years old with Graves' hyperthyroidism that later progressed to Graves' ophthalmopathy.

The chain combines TRBV6-1 with TRBJ2-7, with TRBD1 matching 11 bases. Looked up from germline, CDR1 is MNHNS and CDR2 is SASEGT. Trimming took 6 bases from V and 7 from J; bases not matched to a gene: 20. There are 18 residues in the CDR3. CDR3 in amino acids: CASRLPGQGESKMREQYF. CDR3 in DNA: TGTGCCAGCAGGCTTCCGGGACAGGGGGAGTCGAAGATGCGGGAGCAGTACTTC.

This clonotype has more than one count but fewer than ten. The chain couples TRBV20-1 to TRBJ1-2; D ambiguous. The V gene's germline CDR1 is DFQATT and CDR2 SNEGSKA (reference sequence). CDR3 length: 14 amino acids. Trimming stripped 1 base from V and 2 bases from J, with 11 bases between. The CDR3 loop reads CSARVRSTNYGYTF. DNA of the CDR3: TGCAGTGCTAGAGTTCGGTCCACGAACTATGGCTACACCTTC.

This clonotype has ten or more counts. The chain joins TRBV18 to TRBJ2-5; D gene ambiguous. V was cut by 2 bases and J by 2 bases, with 3 bases left in between. This CDR3 is built from 12 residues. CDR1 and CDR2 from the germline V gene are KGHSH and LQKENI. DNA of the CDR3: TGTGCCAGCTCACCATCTCAAGAGACCCAGTACTTC. This translates into CASSPSQETQYF.

This clonotype was observed many times. This sequence joins TRBV7-8 and TRBJ1-1, with D unclear. V was shortened by 1 base and J by 0 bases, with 9 bases between the two germline ends. The CDR3 sequence is 15 residues long. Germline-derived CDR1 and CDR2 are SGHVS and FQNEAQ. The DNA for the CDR3 is TGTGCCAGCAGCTTAGATTGGGCACTGAACACTGAAGCTTTCTTT. Its protein product is CASSLDWALNTEAFF.

J is TRBJ1-2 and V is TRBV6-2 or TRBV6-3, with TRBD1 as a possible D gene (5 bases). V was trimmed by 5 bases and J by 4 bases, leaving 17 bases between them. CDR3 length: 15 amino acids. Germline CDR1 reads MNHEY; CDR2 reads SVGEGT. CDR3 nucleotide sequence: TGTGCCAGCAGTCCGCCGGGGCGTGAAGGCTATGGCTACACCTTC. Translating it yields CASSPPGREGYGYTF.

This clonotype showed up many times. This sequence joins TRBV20-1 and TRBJ1-2; perhaps TRBD1 as D (5 bases). Germline V gives CDR1 DFQATT, CDR2 SNEGSKA (reference sequence). The CDR3 is 14 residues long. Trimming shortened V by 0 bases and J by 2 bases, and 10 bases separated the two germline ends. The CDR3 coding sequence is TGCAGTGCTAGAGACCGGGGGGAAAACTATGGCTACACCTTC. Translating it yields CSARDRGENYGYTF.

The rearrangement uses TRBV11-2 and TRBJ1-3; D is unclear. This CDR3 is 15 amino acids long. Trimming removed 5 bases at V and 0 bases at J, with 11 bases between. Germline-derived CDR1 and CDR2 are SGHAT and FQNNGV. The CDR3 sequence: CASSPGLNSGNTIYF. The CDR3 coding sequence is TGTGCCAGCAGCCCCGGACTGAACTCTGGAAACACCATATATTTT.

The sample holds many counts of this clonotype. The CDR3 DNA reads TGTGCCAGCACTTACAAATGGGTGGAGGGCACTGAAGCTTTCTTT. This codes for CASTYKWVEGTEAFF. The V call is TRBV6-1, the J call TRBJ1-1; D is unclear. This CDR3 has 15 amino acids. V gave up 7 bases and J gave up 4 bases, with 19 bases separating them. Looked up from germline, CDR1 is MNHNS and CDR2 is SASEGT.

Ten or more counts support this clonotype. The chain has TRBV30 and TRBJ2-1; D is undetermined. The V end lost 7 bases, the J end lost 5 bases, and 0 bases lay between the germline ends. CDR3 size: 8 residues. CDR1 GTSNPN and CDR2 SVGIG come from the germline V gene (reference sequence). The CDR3 here is CAYNEQFF. The CDR3 nucleotides are TGTGCCTACAATGAGCAGTTCTTC. Full variable domain (remainder filled in from reference TRBV30 and TRBJ2-1): SQTIHQWPATLVQPVGSPLSLECTVEGTSNPNLYWYRQAAGRGLQLLFYSVGIGQISSEVPQNLSASRPQDRQFILSSKKLLLSDSGFYLCAYNEQFFGPGTRLTVL.

In this sample, this clonotype turned up many times. The V call is TRBV7-9, the J call TRBJ2-1; D is undetermined. The V gene lost 8 bases and the J gene lost 8 bases, with 25 bases spanning the gap. Looked up from germline, CDR1 is SEHNR and CDR2 is FQNEAQ (reference sequence). The length of the CDR3 is 16 residues. CDR3 amino acids: CASSKSRTSYEDEQFF. CDR3 in DNA: TGTGCCAGCTCGAAAAGCCGGACGAGCTATGAGGATGAGCAGTTCTTC. The full variable domain, with the rest looked up from reference TRBV7-9 and TRBJ2-1, is DTGVSQNPRHKITKRGQNVTFRCDPISEHNRLYWYRQTLGQGPEFLTYFQNEAQLEKSRLLSDRFSAERPKGSFSTLEIQRTEQGDSAMYLCASSKSRTSYEDEQFFGPGTRLTVL.

In this sample, this clonotype turned up a few times. The J gene is TRBJ2-7, the V gene TRBV7-9; perhaps D is TRBD1 or TRBD2 (5 bases each). CDR1 and CDR2 (germline): SEHNR, FQNEAQ (reference sequence). With 4 bases removed from V and 9 bases from J, the gap between germline ends came to 16 bases. CDR3 length: 13 residues. The CDR3, as DNA: TGTGCCAGCAGCTCCCCCTGGGACCGGCCGCAGTACTTC. Translation gives CASSSPWDRPQYF.

CDR3 nucleotide sequence: TGTGCCAGCAGCCAACGAGCGGGAGCCTCCTACAATGAGCAGTTCTTC. Translating it yields CASSQRAGASYNEQFF. The chain employs TRBV6-1 and TRBJ2-1; 8 nucleotides align to TRBD2. Losses at the gene ends were 6 bases for V and 0 bases for J; bases not matched to a gene: 7. Germline V gene data show CDR1 as MNHNS and CDR2 as SASEGT. The CDR3 has 16 residues.

This clonotype turned up a few times. This sequence joins TRBV9 and TRBJ2-1; no clear D gene. V was cut by 0 bases and J by 2 bases, with 6 bases left in between. Germline loops: CDR1 SGDLS, CDR2 YYNGEE. The CDR3 runs 14 residues. CDR3 sequence (DNA): TGTGCCAGCAGCGTAGATTCAGCCTACAATGAGCAGTTCTTC. This encodes CASSVDSAYNEQFF.

This clonotype occurred a few times. This chain joins TRBV10-2 and TRBJ1-1, with 9 bases identical to TRBD1. The germline CDR1 and CDR2 sequences are WSHSY and SAAADI. The ends lost 3 bases at V and 10 bases at J; junction bases unmatched: 6. CDR3 length: 13 residues. Here the CDR3 DNA reads TGCGCCAGCAGTGACCCGGGACAGGGTGGAGCTTTCTTT. Translated, it gives CASSDPGQGGAFF.

The V call is TRBV7-2, the J call TRBJ2-1, with D unresolved. Trimming took 2 bases from V and 5 from J, leaving 7 bases between them. The CDR3 runs to 13 residues. Germline V gene lookup returns CDR1 SGHTA and CDR2 FQGNSA. Written as DNA, the CDR3 is TGTGCCAGCAGCTTAACGGCTAACAATGAGCAGTTCTTC. Its translation: CASSLTANNEQFF.

This clonotype has at least ten counts. V is TRBV18 and J is TRBJ1-1; D remains unclear. With 5 bases removed from V and 3 bases from J, the gap between germline ends came to 10 bases. The CDR3 consists of 13 residues. In germline, CDR1 is KGHSH, CDR2 LQKENI. The CDR3 nucleotides read TGTGCCAGCTCATACCTACGGGACACTGAAGCTTTCTTT. Encoded protein: CASSYLRDTEAFF. Based on the CDR3 plus reference TRBV18 and TRBJ1-1, the full variable domain is NAGVMQNPRHLVRRRGQEARLRCSPMKGHSHVYWYRQLPEEGLKFMVYLQKENIIDESGMPKERFSAEFPKEGPSILRIQQVVRGDSAAYFCASSYLRDTEAFFGQGTRLTVV.

This clonotype was detected only a few times. J is TRBJ2-5 and V is TRBV4-2; the D is unclear. The CDR3 extends over 15 amino acids. Looked up from germline, CDR1 is LGHNA and CDR2 is YNFKEQ. Trimming pared 0 bases from V and 5 bases from J, leaving 13 bases between. In DNA, the CDR3 is TGTGCCAGCAGCCAAGATTTCTCAGTGAGGGAGACCCAGTACTTC. This translates into CASSQDFSVRETQYF.

This clonotype has only a few counts. V gene TRBV29-1 combines with J gene TRBJ1-2, with 11 positions matching TRBD1. Germline assignment: CDR1 SQVTM and CDR2 ANQGSEA. V shed 6 bases, J shed 6 bases, and the junction held 9 bases outside the gene matches. This CDR3 is built from 14 residues. Here the CDR3 DNA reads TGCAGCGTCCCCACGGACAGGGGGCGCGATGGCTACACCTTC. It translates to CSVPTDRGRDGYTF.

The chain couples TRBV20-1 to TRBJ2-4; D is ambiguous. The germline V and J ends were trimmed by 1 base and 12 bases, with 7 bases remaining between them. This CDR3 comprises 10 residues. Germline assignment: CDR1 DFQATT and CDR2 SNEGSKA (reference sequence). The CDR3 region has the DNA TGCAGTGCTAGAGTTGGTGCTCAGTACTTC. It translates to CSARVGAQYF.

As for this clonotype: A much bigger clone sits one base away, suggesting this may be a read error. The chain is built from TRBV27 and TRBJ2-1; TRBD2 aligns across 14 bases. This CDR3 region has 18 residues. Germline CDR1 and CDR2: MNHEY and SMNVEV (reference sequence). The CDR3 sequence is CGSSLSWTSGRLHNEQFF. For the CDR3, the DNA is TGTGGCAGCAGTTTATCTTGGACTAGCGGGAGGCTTCACAATGAGCAGTTCTTC.

Only a few counts were recorded for this clonotype. The rearrangement uses TRBV19 and TRBJ2-1; 8 positions agree with TRBD2. CDR1 is LNHDA and CDR2 is SQIVND in the germline V gene (reference sequence). This CDR3 has 14 amino acids. V was clipped by 8 bases and J by 5 bases; unmatched bases: 8. CDR3 residues: CASASGSNHNEQFF. The CDR3, as DNA: TGTGCCAGTGCAAGCGGGAGTAATCACAATGAGCAGTTCTTC. The full variable domain, completed using reference TRBV19 and TRBJ2-1, is DGGITQSPKYLFRKEGQNVTLSCEQNLNHDAMYWYRQDPGQGLRLIYYSQIVNDFQKGDIAEGYSVSREKKESFPLTVTSAQKNPTAFYLCASASGSNHNEQFFGPGTRLTVL.

The V call is TRBV27, the J call TRBJ1-2; 8 bases line up with TRBD1. In germline, CDR1 is MNHEY, CDR2 SMNVEV (reference sequence). CDR3 length equals 14 residues. The junction had 8 bases not matched to a gene; V was cut back by 4 bases and J by 7 bases. The CDR3 DNA follows: TGTGCCAGCAGTTCAGGACAGGGAAGGATTGGCTACACCTTC. Its protein is CASSSGQGRIGYTF.

This clonotype was observed a few times. The genes are TRBV7-2 and TRBJ2-1; TRBD1 matches at 8 bases. Germline lookup yields CDR1 SGHTA and CDR2 FQGNSA. The CDR3 runs to 17 residues. The ends lost 7 bases at V and 7 bases at J; junction bases unmatched: 18. CDR3 in amino acids: CASTREARGQGGNEQFF. CDR3 DNA sequence: TGTGCCAGCACCAGAGAGGCCCGAGGACAGGGAGGAAATGAGCAGTTCTTC.

About this clonotype: A much larger clonotype is one base distant, so this may be a read error. V gene TRBV27 combines with J gene TRBJ2-7; TRBD2 matches 8 bases. This CDR3 is built from 17 residues. Germline CDR1 is MNHEY and CDR2 is SMNVEV (reference sequence). In DNA, the CDR3 is TGTGCCAGCAGTCCTAACCGACTAGCGCAACGCCCCTACCAGCAGTACTTC. Its protein is CASSPNRLAQRPYQQYF.

This clonotype was seen at least ten times. The chain employs TRBV6-5 and TRBJ2-1, with 7 bases aligning to TRBD1. Losses at the gene ends were 4 bases for V and 2 bases for J; bases not matched to a gene: 5. Germline assignment: CDR1 MNHEY and CDR2 SVGAGI. The CDR3 is made up of 15 amino acids. This CDR3 reads CASSFSGQPYNEQFF. CDR3 DNA sequence: TGTGCCAGCAGTTTCTCGGGACAGCCCTACAATGAGCAGTTCTTC.

V usage is TRBV5-1 and J usage is TRBJ1-2; D is undetermined. The CDR3 covers 14 residues. The germline CDR1 and CDR2 sequences are SGHRS and YFSETQ. V lost 0 bases and J lost 8, with 14 bases in between. CDR3 amino acids: CASSLGLMGWGYTF. The CDR3, as DNA: TGCGCCAGCAGCTTGGGACTGATGGGATGGGGCTACACCTTC.

This clonotype was seen many times. The V and J genes are TRBV20-1 and TRBJ2-1; TRBD2 aligns across 11 bases. V trimming: 3 bases; J trimming: 6 bases; junction bases outside the gene matches: 10. Germline CDR1 and CDR2: DFQATT and SNEGSKA (reference sequence). The CDR3 spans 16 residues. The DNA of the CDR3 is TGCAGTGCTAGTCTTCTTACGCTAGCGGGAGGCAATGAGCAGTTCTTC. Amino acid sequence: CSASLLTLAGGNEQFF.

Notes on this clonotype: This may be a read error, as it is one base from a much larger clone. Without the conserved terminal phenylalanine or tryptophan, this CDR3 likely stems from a read error. V usage is TRBV6-1 and J usage is TRBJ2-7; D might be TRBD1 (6 bases). Germline V CDR1 and CDR2: MNHNS, SASEGT. V lost 5 bases and J lost 3, with 11 bases in between. This CDR3 has 13 residues. CDR3 coding DNA: TGTGCCAGCAGTCCGGGACAATTCTACGAGCAGTACCTC. Its protein product is CASSPGQFYEQYL.

The chain is built from TRBV20-1 and TRBJ1-1; D not certain. This CDR3 spans 15 amino acids. Trimming removed 4 bases at V and 6 bases at J, with 21 bases between. Germline loops: CDR1 DFQATT, CDR2 SNEGSKA (reference sequence). The CDR3 is CSATGPSKRSAEAFF. CDR3 coding DNA: TGCAGTGCTACCGGACCCAGTAAGAGGAGTGCTGAAGCTTTCTTT.

This clonotype appeared many times. The gene calls are TRBV3-1 and TRBJ2-1; D remains ambiguous. From germline, CDR1 is LGHDT and CDR2 YNNKEL (reference sequence). V lost 3 bases, J lost 3 bases, and 9 bases lay in between. The CDR3 is made up of 14 amino acids. The CDR3 protein is CASSHSDYYNEQFF. The CDR3 DNA is TGTGCCAGCAGCCACAGCGATTACTACAATGAGCAGTTCTTC.

At least ten counts were recorded for this clonotype. This chain links TRBV6-1 with TRBJ1-2, with unresolved D. Trimming took 5 bases from V and 8 from J, leaving 12 bases between them. Germline assignment: CDR1 MNHNS and CDR2 SASEGT. The CDR3 is 12 amino acids. The chain's CDR3 is CASSYAPRGYTF. In DNA, the CDR3 is TGTGCCAGCAGTTATGCCCCACGGGGCTACACCTTC.

This clonotype was counted only a few times. The chain uses TRBV7-6 and TRBJ2-5; 7 positions agree with TRBD1. The CDR3 runs to 16 residues. V lost 1 base, J lost 7 bases, and 12 bases stayed unmatched. Germline CDR1 is SGHVS and CDR2 is FNYEAQ. CDR3 protein: CASSLGGGATPGTQYF. DNA for the CDR3: TGTGCCAGCAGCTTAGGAGGGGGCGCGACCCCCGGGACCCAGTACTTC.